The next 21 T cell receptor beta chains were all read from a single sample in a study of response to subunit inactivated influenza vaccine. A single record per CDR3 protein comes from TCRdb applying MiXCR to the RT-PCR reads. Among 250,000 to 350,000 distinct CDR3 sequences listed, roughly 22% were seen once. Source: PBMCs from blood, taken approximately 20 months after vaccination. The receptor source for this set is a man aged 50 to 75 who received an inactivated influenza vaccine.

This clonotype has just a few counts. The gene calls are TRBV15 and TRBJ2-7, with 9 bases aligning to TRBD2. The CDR3 sequence is 14 residues long. Germline CDR1 reads LNHNV; CDR2 reads YYDKDF (reference sequence). The V segment lost 11 bases and the J segment 6 bases; nucleotides outside the gene matches: 14. The CDR3 DNA reads TGTGCCTTTCAGGGTAGCGGGAGTAACGGCGAGCAGTACTTC. As protein: CAFQGSGSNGEQYF.

This clonotype was counted many times. The chain links TRBV7-9 to TRBJ2-5, with a possible D match to TRBD2 (7 bases). CDR1 is SEHNR, CDR2 FQNEAQ, per germline (reference sequence). The V and J ends lost 4 bases and 5 bases respectively, with 14 bases between them. CDR3 length: 14 residues. In nucleotides, the CDR3 is TGTGCCAGCAGCTCAACGGGGGGCTATGAGACCCAGTACTTC. This sequence encodes CASSSTGGYETQYF.

This clonotype has only a few counts. This chain uses TRBV5-1 with TRBJ2-3, with 10 bases aligning to TRBD2. V trimming: 4 bases; J trimming: 6 bases; junction bases outside the gene matches: 11. CDR1 and CDR2 (germline): SGHRS, YFSETQ. This CDR3 comprises 16 residues. CDR3 in amino acids: CASSQSGRAFSDTQYF. The CDR3, as DNA: TGCGCCAGCAGCCAGAGCGGGAGGGCCTTTTCGGATACGCAGTATTTT.

The rearrangement uses TRBV5-1 and TRBJ1-6; D is possibly TRBD1 (6 bases). V was trimmed by 4 bases and J by 8 bases, leaving 13 bases between them. This CDR3 comprises 14 residues. Germline CDR1 SGHRS, CDR2 YFSETQ. In DNA form, the CDR3 reads TGCGCCAGCAGCCAAAGGACAGTAGATTCACCCCTCCACTTT. Its protein is CASSQRTVDSPLHF.

The sample holds a few counts of this clonotype. The rearrangement links TRBV6-1 to TRBJ2-5; D is possibly TRBD2 (6 bases). Germline V CDR1 and CDR2: MNHNS, SASEGT. The ends were cut back, 6 bases at V and 5 bases at J, with 16 bases in the middle. The CDR3 is 14 amino acids. CDR3 nucleotides: TGTGCCAGCAGCATTGGACGGGCGGGGGAGACCCAGTACTTC. This codes for CASSIGRAGETQYF.

The V gene is TRBV19, the J gene TRBJ1-2, with a weak D call TRBD1 (6 bases). The V gene's germline CDR1 is LNHDA and CDR2 SQIVND (reference sequence). V was shortened by 3 bases and J by 3 bases, with 11 bases between the two germline ends. The CDR3 length is 14 residues. The CDR3 reads CASSIPGAYYGYTF. The CDR3, as DNA: TGTGCCAGTAGTATCCCGGGGGCGTACTATGGCTACACCTTC.

There are a few counts of this clonotype. This sequence joins TRBV4-1 and TRBJ1-3; tentatively, D is TRBD1 (5 bases). Trimming removed 0 bases from V and 2 bases from J, with 14 bases in between. The CDR3 covers 17 residues. CDR1 and CDR2 from the germline V gene are MGHRA and YSYEKL. CDR3 DNA: TGCGCCAGCAGCCAAGAAAAGGGTTCGGGGGCTGGAAACACCATATATTTT. This gives the protein CASSQEKGSGAGNTIYF.

This chain connects TRBV4-2 to TRBJ1-6; TRBD1 aligns across 9 bases. CDR1 LGHNA and CDR2 YNFKEQ come from the germline V gene. J lost 8 bases, V lost 2 bases, and 10 bases had no gene match. This CDR3 spans 17 amino acids. CDR3 DNA sequence: TGTGCCAGCAGCCAAACCCCCGCGGGACAGGGATATTCACCCCTCCACTTT. Amino acid sequence: CASSQTPAGQGYSPLHF.

This clonotype was found many times. The chain couples TRBV7-2 to TRBJ1-1; D remains ambiguous. This CDR3 region has 13 residues. Per germline, CDR1 SGHTA and CDR2 FQGNSA. V was clipped by 6 bases and J by 0 bases, with 8 bases between them. CDR3 protein: CASSSIMNTEAFF. The CDR3 DNA is TGTGCCAGCAGTTCCATTATGAACACTGAAGCTTTCTTT.

Only a few counts were recorded for this clonotype. This rearrangement joins TRBV10-3 to TRBJ2-1; D is perhaps TRBD2 (6 bases). The CDR3 is made up of 16 amino acids. V was pared by 0 bases and J by 2 bases, with 11 bases between. Germline lookup yields CDR1 ENHRY and CDR2 SYGVKD. The CDR3 DNA follows: TGTGCCATCAGTGAGTCGAATAGCGGAACCTACAATGAGCAGTTCTTC. Encoded protein: CAISESNSGTYNEQFF.

This sequence joins TRBV20-1 and TRBJ1-5, with TRBD1 matching over 9 bases. CDR1 DFQATT and CDR2 SNEGSKA come from the germline V gene (reference sequence). With 5 bases clipped from V and 6 bases from J, the junction kept 11 bases outside the gene matches. This CDR3 is 15 amino acids long. The CDR3 is CSAADITGGGQPQHF. The DNA for the CDR3 is TGCAGTGCTGCGGACATAACAGGGGGCGGTCAGCCCCAGCATTTT.

This clonotype was picked up a small number of times. V and J are TRBV2 and TRBJ2-3; 11 bases line up with TRBD2. With V trimmed by 10 bases and J by 5 bases, 5 bases remained unmatched. Germline-derived CDR1 and CDR2 are SNHLY and FYNNEI. This CDR3 has 13 residues. CDR3: CAILAGVGDTQYF. In nucleotides, the CDR3 is TGTGCCATACTAGCGGGAGTCGGAGATACGCAGTATTTT.

The table lists this clonotype with a few counts. The genes are TRBV3-1 and TRBJ2-5; D unclear. Per the germline V gene, CDR1 is LGHDT and CDR2 is YNNKEL (reference sequence). The V end lost 2 bases, the J end lost 3 bases, and 4 bases lay between the germline ends. The CDR3 runs 12 residues. The CDR3 is CASSQFEETQYF. The DNA for the CDR3 is TGTGCCAGCAGCCAATTTGAAGAGACCCAGTACTTC.

The chain links TRBV24-1 to TRBJ2-1, with 11 bases lining up with TRBD2. This CDR3 has 16 amino acids. The V and J ends lost 4 bases and 8 bases, in that order; junction bases with no gene match: 9. Germline lookup yields CDR1 KGHDR and CDR2 SFDVKD. The CDR3 DNA reads TGTGCCACCAGTGACGTACCGGGACTAGCGGTCGATGAGCAGTTCTTC. Translating gives CATSDVPGLAVDEQFF.

In its sample, this clonotype was seen a few times. This chain uses TRBV11-2 with TRBJ1-1; TRBD1 matches 8 bases. V lost 4 bases to trimming and J lost 4 bases; unmatched junction nucleotides: 8. CDR3 length: 15 amino acids. Per the germline V gene, CDR1 is SGHAT and CDR2 is FQNNGV. CDR3 sequence reads: CASSSSGGVGTEAFF. For the CDR3, the DNA is TGTGCCAGCAGCTCGTCAGGGGGCGTCGGCACTGAAGCTTTCTTT.

This clonotype was counted between two and nine times. The CDR3 coding sequence is TGTGCCAGCAGCCCCACAGGGGTAGGGGGCTACGAGCAGTACTTC. It codes for CASSPTGVGGYEQYF. J is TRBJ2-7 and V is TRBV12-3 or TRBV12-4; TRBD1 aligns across 7 bases. The CDR3 covers 15 residues. V lost 6 bases and J lost 3; bases outside the gene matches: 11.

The rearrangement uses TRBV20-1 and TRBJ1-1; 7 bases map to TRBD1. V shed 2 bases, J shed 3 bases, and the junction held 3 bases outside the gene matches. From germline, CDR1 is DFQATT and CDR2 SNEGSKA (reference sequence). The CDR3 contains 13 residues. The CDR3 reads CSARTGQYTEAFF. The CDR3 DNA is TGCAGTGCTAGAACGGGACAGTACACTGAAGCTTTCTTT.

This clonotype was detected many times. This chain uses TRBV18 with TRBJ1-2; D not resolved. This CDR3 has 15 amino acids. The V gene's germline CDR1 is KGHSH and CDR2 LQKENI. The V and J ends lost 3 bases and 2 bases respectively, with 13 bases between them. The CDR3 loop is CASSPGLLGNYGYTF. DNA for the CDR3: TGTGCCAGCTCACCTGGACTATTGGGGAACTATGGCTACACCTTC.

The chain links TRBV20-1 to TRBJ2-5; D is unresolved. The CDR3 is made up of 14 amino acids. V gave up 6 bases and J gave up 1 base, with 15 bases separating them. The germline V gene encodes CDR1 DFQATT and CDR2 SNEGSKA (reference sequence). Here the CDR3 reads CSADTPFTQETQYF. In DNA form, the CDR3 reads TGCAGTGCCGACACCCCCTTTACCCAAGAGACCCAGTACTTC.

This clonotype was counted only a few times. The V gene is TRBV2, the J gene TRBJ1-1; D not resolved. V was trimmed by 7 bases and J by 2 bases, leaving 14 bases between them. CDR1 SNHLY and CDR2 FYNNEI come from the germline V gene. CDR3 length: 14 residues. The CDR3 spells CASIVGVVNTEAFF. The CDR3 DNA is TGTGCCAGCATAGTTGGCGTCGTTAACACTGAAGCTTTCTTT.

Here the CDR3 DNA reads TGTGCCAGCGGGGATCGACGAGGGGATGGCTACACCTTC. This sequence encodes CASGDRRGDGYTF. This chain connects TRBV7-8 to TRBJ1-2, with a possible D match to TRBD1 (5 bases). Germline assignment: CDR1 SGHVS and CDR2 FQNEAQ. V was shortened by 8 bases and J by 6 bases, with 16 bases between the two germline ends. CDR3 size: 13 residues.